Here is one TCR beta chain with its context. Its antigen remains unidentified. Assay: immunoSEQ multiplex PCR; the TCRdb copy retains only in-frame clones and omits some. The top ten hold approximately 5.2% of the sample, which has over 90,000 clones, around 90% seen once. No infections or other immune events were documented during collection. These data are taken from a study of identifying expanded T cells in peripheral blood. Overall study results and limits: Clone count variance between roughly 2-week samples rose with total template count. Technical replicates showed approximately 1.2 changed clones; roughly two weeks roughly 15; four weeks 19.

The sequenced sample was blood. This sequence originates from a person aged 18-69 years in good health.

CDR3 region: CASSLGPSSGPYNEQFF. The CDR3 DNA follows: TGTGCCAGCAGCTTAGGACCCTCTAGCGGGCCCTACAATGAGCAGTTCTTC. The chain has TRBV7-6 and TRBJ2-1, with TRBD2 matching over 8 bases. The length of the CDR3 is 17 residues. V was pared by 1 base and J by 2 bases, with 7 bases of the junction left unmatched. CDR1 and CDR2 from the germline V gene are SGHVS and FNYEAQ.